The 5 T cell receptor beta chains below were found in one sample sequenced in a study of shared clonotypes between healthy human individuals (dated by TCRdb to between 2020 and 2021). To prepare the library, the immunoSEQ multiplex PCR assay was applied. The table comes from immuneACCESS by way of TCRdb, which keeps in-frame sequences with V and J called. Part of the clones is missing from these tables; in studies checked, under half for an unresolved V gene and the rest for unknown reasons. The sample profile shows approximately 2.4 million clones; approximately 96% of them were found once. The biggest ten clones account for roughly 0.13% of the sample. Input material: naive CD4+ T cells sorted from blood. Interpreted using the paper, the cell subset or site label stands for: CD45RA+ positively selected. These receptors were obtained from a man aged 18 to 29 in good health.

This clone was recorded only once. Other nucleotide sequences from this sample produce the same CDR3. Written as DNA, the CDR3 is TGTGCCATCAGTAATAGCGGGAGAAACACCGGGGAGCTGTTTTTT. Amino acid sequence: CAISNSGRNTGELFF. The V gene is TRBV10-3, the J gene TRBJ2-2, with 9 bases lining up with TRBD2. The CDR3 totals 15 residues. Germline V gene lookup returns CDR1 ENHRY and CDR2 SYGVKD. V was pared by 5 bases and J by 2 bases, with 3 bases of the junction left unmatched.

The V and J genes are TRBV10-3 and TRBJ1-3; 9 bases fit TRBD1. Germline-derived CDR1 and CDR2 are ENHRY and SYGVKD. This CDR3 has 15 amino acids. V lost 6 bases to trimming and J lost 0 bases; unmatched junction nucleotides: 3. As DNA, the CDR3 is TGTGCCATCAGGGGACAGGGAGGCTCTGGAAACACCATATATTTT. Its translation: CAIRGQGGSGNTIYF.

The chain carries TRBV7-6 and TRBJ1-1; no clear D. CDR3 length: 14 amino acids. The germline V gene has CDR1 SGHVS and CDR2 FNYEAQ. The V gene lost 3 bases and the J gene lost 3 bases, with 11 bases spanning the gap. In nucleotides, the CDR3 is TGTGCCAGCAGCTTGAGTGGGTCGGACACTGAAGCTTTCTTT. Translated: CASSLSGSDTEAFF.

This clone occurred once. The V call is TRBV5-4, the J call TRBJ2-1, with D possibly TRBD1 on 6 matching bases. CDR3 length equals 15 residues. Trimming took off 0 bases at V and 5 bases at J, with 12 bases between the two ends. The V gene's germline CDR1 is SGHNT and CDR2 YYREEE (reference sequence). This chain's CDR3 is CASSLASGQNNEQFF. DNA of the CDR3: TGTGCCAGCAGCTTGGCCTCCGGACAGAACAATGAGCAGTTCTTC.

With respect to this clone: Additional DNA sequences in this sample encode the identical CDR3. The gene calls are TRBV2 and TRBJ1-2; D remains ambiguous. The CDR3 is 12 residues long. From germline, CDR1 is SNHLY and CDR2 FYNNEI. The germline V and J ends were trimmed by 4 bases and 2 bases, with 5 bases remaining between them. In DNA, the CDR3 is TGTGCCAGCAGTGCAATCAACTATGGCTACACCTTC. Translated, it gives CASSAINYGYTF.